This TCR beta chain is drawn from a study of blood T cell repertoires in COVID-19. This CDR3 is 14 amino acids long. The ends were cut back, 2 bases at V and 0 bases at J, with 7 bases in the middle. CDR1 MNHNS and CDR2 SASEGT come from the germline V gene. Assay used: immunoSEQ multiplex PCR; TCRdb lists only in-frame clones, some missing. The data hold approximately 79,000 clones, with 80% to 90% observed a single time. This rearrangement joins TRBV6-1 to TRBJ1-1; D remains ambiguous. Sequenced sample: peripheral blood. This clonotype originated in a woman aged 45-59 years with acute or convalescent COVID-19. CDR3 nucleotide sequence: TGTGCCAGCAGTGAAATGTCGTTGAACACTGAAGCTTTCTTT. Its protein product is CASSEMSLNTEAFF.